Below are 14 T cell receptor beta chains sequenced from a single sample in a study of post-analysis software for immune sequencing data. Broader study findings: Roughly five TRBV segments appeared more often in patients than in controls, and TRBV5-6, TRBV5-1 and TRBV20-1 were among these.

These receptors' targets are unknown. cDNA libraries for TCR beta contained unique molecular identifiers. TCRdb ran MiXCR on the PCR reads and lists one entry per CDR3 protein. The sample consists of about 430,000 distinct CDR3 sequences, approximately 37% of them appearing once. The sample taken for sequencing was blood. These receptor sequences come from a girl aged 2 to 9 with multiple sclerosis.

This clonotype has a handful of counts. V is TRBV20-1 and J is TRBJ2-7, with a weak D call TRBD2 (6 bases). Trimming left V 0 bases short and J 5 bases short, with 14 bases between. Looked up from germline, CDR1 is DFQATT and CDR2 is SNEGSKA (reference sequence). The length of the CDR3 is 14 residues. In DNA, the CDR3 is TGCAGTGCTAGAGACGGGGGAGGCTTCAACGAGCAGTACTTC. Encoded protein: CSARDGGGFNEQYF.

The V and J genes are TRBV7-2 and TRBJ2-1, with 11 nucleotides matching TRBD2. The germline CDR1 and CDR2 sequences are SGHTA and FQGNSA. V dropped 5 bases and J dropped 4; count of bases not matched to a gene: 10. The CDR3 sequence is 17 residues long. The CDR3 nucleotides are TGTGCCAGCAGCCCAGACAGGGGGACTAGCGGTTACAATGAGCAGTTCTTC. Amino acids: CASSPDRGTSGYNEQFF.

This clonotype has a handful of counts. The chain carries TRBV19 and TRBJ1-2; no firm D call. There are 12 residues in the CDR3. Per germline, CDR1 LNHDA and CDR2 SQIVND (reference sequence). V was trimmed by 4 bases and J by 10 bases, leaving 13 bases between them. The CDR3 here is CASSRAGGDYTF. The DNA of the CDR3 is TGTGCCAGTAGTAGGGCAGGTGGGGACTACACCTTC.

DNA of the CDR3: TGCGCCAGCAGCCCCGGTAGGGCGACAGGCGACCAAGAGACCCAGTACTTC. Residues: CASSPGRATGDQETQYF. The chain combines TRBV5-1 with TRBJ2-5, with D perhaps TRBD1 (6 bases). Germline lookup yields CDR1 SGHRS and CDR2 YFSETQ. This CDR3 is 17 amino acids long. Trimming stripped 4 bases from V and 0 bases from J, with 19 bases between.

This chain connects TRBV15 to TRBJ1-1; weak D call: TRBD1 (6 bases). The germline V gene encodes CDR1 LNHNV and CDR2 YYDKDF (reference sequence). This CDR3 is 14 amino acids long. The V end lost 3 bases, the J end lost 5 bases, and 13 bases lay between the germline ends. CDR3 in DNA: TGTGCCACCAGCAGCCCTTCACAGGGAACTGAAGCTTTCTTT. Its protein product is CATSSPSQGTEAFF.

The chain joins TRBV20-1 to TRBJ2-7; D is unclear. The CDR3 contains 15 residues. The V gene lost 0 bases and the J gene lost 1 base, with 13 bases spanning the gap. Germline V gives CDR1 DFQATT, CDR2 SNEGSKA (reference sequence). The CDR3 bases are TGCAGTGCTAGAGATGCCAGGTTCGGTTCCTACGAGCAGTACTTC. It codes for CSARDARFGSYEQYF.

The chain uses TRBV28 and TRBJ2-5, with a tentative D call TRBD2 (6 bases). This CDR3 has 14 residues. The germline V gene has CDR1 MDHEN and CDR2 SYDVKM. The V and J ends lost 3 bases and 5 bases respectively, with 13 bases between them. The CDR3 loop is CASSFFGSGETQYF. CDR3 sequence (DNA): TGTGCCAGCAGTTTTTTCGGGAGTGGGGAGACCCAGTACTTC.

The CDR3 here is CASSLGGVVGQNFRNEQFF. CDR3 bases: TGTGCCAGCAGCTTAGGGGGGGTAGTAGGACAAAACTTTCGCAATGAGCAGTTCTTC. The chain has TRBV11-2 and TRBJ2-1; D is perhaps TRBD2 (6 bases). The germline gives CDR1 SGHAT, CDR2 FQNNGV. The V end lost 1 base, the J end lost 6 bases, and 25 bases lay between the germline ends. This CDR3 contains 19 residues.

This clonotype was found a few times. The V gene is TRBV29-1, the J gene TRBJ2-7, with D hard to call. The CDR3 runs 15 residues. The germline CDR1 and CDR2 sequences are SQVTM and ANQGSEA. Trimming pared 4 bases from V and 2 bases from J, leaving 18 bases between. This CDR3 reads CSVVRLDSRTYEQYF. The DNA for the CDR3 is TGCAGCGTTGTAAGGTTAGATAGCAGGACCTACGAGCAGTACTTC.

The chain combines TRBV9 with TRBJ2-7; D gene unclear. Between the trimmed V and J ends, which lost 2 bases and 6 bases, there was a span of 12 bases. The CDR3 runs to 13 residues. The germline V gene has CDR1 SGDLS and CDR2 YYNGEE. In DNA form, the CDR3 reads TGTGCCAGCAGCGTTGGGTCCCTCTCCGAGCAGTACTTC. Translation: CASSVGSLSEQYF.

There are a few counts of this clonotype. This chain links TRBV20-1 with TRBJ2-7, with D hard to call. CDR1 is DFQATT, CDR2 SNEGSKA, per germline (reference sequence). This CDR3 is built from 13 residues. The V gene lost 3 bases and the J gene lost 0 bases, with 9 bases spanning the gap. CDR3 nucleotide sequence: TGCAGTGCTAGCACACCGAACTCCTACGAGCAGTACTTC. It is translated as CSASTPNSYEQYF.

Only a few counts were recorded for this clonotype. This chain uses TRBV9 with TRBJ2-3, with a tentative D call TRBD2 (5 bases). The germline CDR1 and CDR2 sequences are SGDLS and YYNGEE. CDR3 length equals 15 residues. The ends were cut back, 3 bases at V and 5 bases at J, with 16 bases in the middle. CDR3 DNA sequence: TGTGCCAGCAGCGCCAGCGGTTCTCGGGGAGATACGCAGTATTTT. Protein sequence: CASSASGSRGDTQYF.

A few counts support this clonotype. The CDR3 sequence is CASSPGQGLPANYGYTF. Here the CDR3 DNA reads TGTGCCAGCAGCCCTGGACAGGGTCTGCCAGCTAACTATGGCTACACCTTC. V and J are TRBV11-2 and TRBJ1-2, with 8 bases that match TRBD1. J was trimmed by 0 bases and V by 5 bases; bases with no gene match: 11. CDR1 is SGHAT, CDR2 FQNNGV, per germline. The CDR3 sequence is 17 residues long.

The V gene is TRBV5-1, the J gene TRBJ2-7; 9 nucleotides match TRBD1. Germline V CDR1 and CDR2: SGHRS, YFSETQ. The CDR3 contains 15 residues. V dropped 2 bases and J dropped 2; count of bases not matched to a gene: 5. CDR3 region: CASSLYDRGAYEQYF. The CDR3 nucleotides are TGCGCCAGCAGCTTATACGACAGGGGGGCCTACGAGCAGTACTTC. The whole variable domain, remainder taken from reference TRBV5-1 and TRBJ2-7, is KAGVTQTPRYLIKTRGQQVTLSCSPISGHRSVSWYQQTPGQGLQFLFEYFSETQRNKGNFPGRFSGRQFSNSRSEMNVSTLELGDSALYLCASSLYDRGAYEQYFGPGTRLTVT.